The 3 T cell receptor beta chains below come from one sample, sequenced in a study of Ad26.COV2.S vaccination and SARS-CoV-2 variants. Treatment denoted: approximately 18 received Ad26.COV2.S at low or high dose, single or two shots; several received placebo; per-sample allocation not given. Sampling took place 63 days after the first vaccine or placebo injection. This table comes from immunoSEQ multiplex PCR, and its TCRdb copy is limited to in-frame clones, with some not included. The sample records 350,000 to 400,000 clones, around 85% being singletons. This material consisted of peripheral blood, taken in a trial of Ad26.COV2.S vaccine versus placebo. The origin of the receptors is a person between 18 and 65 years old who received the Ad26.COV2.S COVID-19 vaccine or a placebo.

CDR3 sequence: CASVWTGVSGANVLTF. DNA of the CDR3: TGTGCCAGCGTGTGGACAGGGGTTTCTGGGGCCAACGTCCTGACTTTC. The rearrangement uses TRBV2 and TRBJ2-6; 9 bases fit TRBD1. CDR1 is SNHLY and CDR2 is FYNNEI in the germline V gene. This CDR3 spans 16 amino acids. V was clipped by 8 bases and J by 1 base; unmatched bases: 6.

The CDR3 DNA follows: TGCGCCAGCAGCCCCTCTCCGCGTTGGGGCTACACCTTC. It codes for CASSPSPRWGYTF. This sequence joins TRBV4-1 and TRBJ1-2, with unresolved D. Germline CDR1 MGHRA, CDR2 YSYEKL. V dropped 4 bases and J dropped 8 bases, with 14 bases sitting between them. The CDR3 is 13 residues long.

This chain uses TRBV7-9 with TRBJ1-2, with D tentatively TRBD1 (5 bases). Germline lookup yields CDR1 SEHNR and CDR2 FQNEAQ (reference sequence). The CDR3 has 14 residues. V was trimmed by 4 bases and J by 4 bases, leaving 13 bases between them. CDR3 nucleotide sequence: TGTGCCAGCAGCTCGGCCGGGACGGGCTATGGCTACACCTTC. This translates into CASSSAGTGYGYTF.